The 14 T cell receptor beta chains below all came from one sample that was sequenced in a study of cytomegalovirus exposure and HLA in healthy donors. Primers for the PCR totalled 60 Vbeta and 13 Jbeta. The protocol was immunoSEQ multiplex PCR, while the TCRdb copy is restricted to in-frame clones and leaves out a portion. In all, the sample yields 150,000 to 200,000 clones. The sample comprised PBMCs. The receptors stem from a woman aged 55-70 years in good health and CMV-seronegative.

The chain links TRBV7-8 to TRBJ2-5; unclear D gene. The germline V gene encodes CDR1 SGHVS and CDR2 FQNEAQ. The CDR3 extends over 12 amino acids. The V end lost 7 bases, the J end lost 2 bases, and 8 bases lay between the germline ends. CDR3 nucleotides: TGTGCCAGCAACGAACAGCAAGAGACCCAGTACTTC. Residues: CASNEQQETQYF.

The genes are TRBV5-1 and TRBJ1-5, with TRBD1 identical over 7 bases. CDR1 is SGHRS, CDR2 YFSETQ, per germline. This CDR3 has 15 residues. The J segment lost 5 bases and the V segment lost 0 bases, leaving 5 bases of the junction unmatched. CDR3 sequence (DNA): TGCGCCAGCAGCTTGGATGCAGGGGGAGATCAGCCCCAGCATTTT. Protein product: CASSLDAGGDQPQHF.

The V and J genes are TRBV5-4 and TRBJ2-2; TRBD2 matches at 7 bases. The CDR3 spans 16 residues. Germline CDR1 and CDR2: SGHNT and YYREEE (reference sequence). With 3 bases clipped from V and 1 base from J, the junction kept 6 bases outside the gene matches. The chain's CDR3 is CASSSRTSENTGELFF. The CDR3 bases are TGTGCCAGCAGCTCACGTACTAGCGAGAACACCGGGGAGCTGTTTTTT. The whole variable domain, remainder taken from reference TRBV5-4 and TRBJ2-2, is ETGVTQSPTHLIKTRGQQVTLRCSSQSGHNTVSWYQQALGQGPQFIFQYYREEENGRGNFPPRFSGLQFPNYSSELNVNALELDDSALYLCASSSRTSENTGELFFGEGSRLTVL.

V is TRBV6-1 and J is TRBJ1-1; 9 bases line up with TRBD1. Germline loops: CDR1 MNHNS, CDR2 SASEGT. Trimming at V came to 6 bases and at J to 5 bases, leaving 7 bases not matched to a gene. The CDR3 extends over 14 amino acids. The chain's CDR3 is CASSRQGVGTEAFF. The CDR3 DNA reads as TGTGCCAGCAGCAGACAGGGGGTTGGAACTGAAGCTTTCTTT.

The chain employs TRBV5-6 and TRBJ1-1; perhaps TRBD1 as D (6 bases). The CDR3 totals 12 residues. V lost 5 bases and J 2 bases, leaving 7 bases between the germline ends. From germline, CDR1 is SGHDT and CDR2 YYEEEE. The CDR3 here is CASRDSNTEAFF. The CDR3, as DNA: TGTGCCAGCAGGGACAGCAACACTGAAGCTTTCTTT. Supplemented by reference TRBV5-6 and TRBJ1-1, the full variable domain reads DAGVTQSPTHLIKTRGQQVTLRCSPKSGHDTVSWYQQALGQGPQFIFQYYEEEERQRGNFPDRFSGHQFPNYSSELNVNALLLGDSALYLCASRDSNTEAFFGQGTRLTVV.

The chain uses TRBV10-3 and TRBJ2-7; 9 bases fit TRBD1. V was pared by 4 bases and J by 4 bases, with 5 bases of the junction left unmatched. The germline CDR1 and CDR2 sequences are ENHRY and SYGVKD. This CDR3 is 14 amino acids long. Written as DNA, the CDR3 is TGTGCCATCAGTGCCACAGGGGGCTCTTACGAGCAGTACTTC. This sequence encodes CAISATGGSYEQYF.

V usage is TRBV9 and J usage is TRBJ2-2; 14 bases align to TRBD2. CDR1 is SGDLS and CDR2 is YYNGEE in the germline V gene. J gave up 10 bases and V 4 bases, and 6 bases lay outside the gene matches. The CDR3 is made up of 15 amino acids. In DNA form, the CDR3 reads TGTGCCAGCAGCCTGGGACTAGCGGGAGTCAAGGAGCTGTTTTTT. This translates into CASSLGLAGVKELFF.

J is TRBJ1-4 and V is TRBV5-1, with TRBD1 matching over 9 bases. Germline CDR1 is SGHRS and CDR2 is YFSETQ. V was pared by 4 bases and J by 8 bases, with 12 bases of the junction left unmatched. The length of the CDR3 is 16 residues. Here the CDR3 reads CASSPEGTGLWEKLFF. In DNA form, the CDR3 reads TGCGCCAGCAGCCCGGAAGGGACAGGGCTTTGGGAAAAACTGTTTTTT. The full variable domain, rest sourced from reference TRBV5-1 and TRBJ1-4, is KAGVTQTPRYLIKTRGQQVTLSCSPISGHRSVSWYQQTPGQGLQFLFEYFSETQRNKGNFPGRFSGRQFSNSRSEMNVSTLELGDSALYLCASSPEGTGLWEKLFFGSGTQLSVL.

The J gene is TRBJ2-1, the V gene TRBV7-3, with 8 positions matching TRBD2. This CDR3 region has 15 residues. Trimming removed 2 bases from V and 6 bases from J; junction bases left unmatched: 6. Germline V gives CDR1 SGHTA, CDR2 FQGTGA. In DNA, the CDR3 is TGTGCCAGCAGCTTATCAAGCGGGAGAGGCAATGAGCAGTTCTTC. Its protein product is CASSLSSGRGNEQFF.

The V gene is TRBV18, the J gene TRBJ2-7; 12 bases agree with TRBD2. This CDR3 has 16 amino acids. V was clipped by 2 bases and J by 4 bases; unmatched bases: 6. The V gene's germline CDR1 is KGHSH and CDR2 LQKENI. The CDR3 spells CASSPVTSGGLYEQYF. DNA of the CDR3: TGTGCCAGCTCACCAGTGACTAGCGGGGGCCTTTACGAGCAGTACTTC.

The rearrangement uses TRBV12-5 and TRBJ1-5; D may be TRBD1 (6 bases). The CDR3 length is 16 residues. The germline V gene has CDR1 LGHNT and CDR2 FRNRAP. Deletions cut 1 base from V and 11 bases from J, with 21 bases between. CDR3 sequence: CASGLETSRGGRAQHF. Here the CDR3 DNA reads TGTGCTAGTGGTTTGGAAACTTCCAGGGGCGGTAGGGCCCAGCATTTT.

DNA for the CDR3: TGTGCCAGCAGATCCCGGCGGGGGACAGGGAGGGGATTCCACGAGCAGTACTTC. Amino acids: CASRSRRGTGRGFHEQYF. The chain combines TRBV7-7 with TRBJ2-7; TRBD1 matches 9 bases. V dropped 6 bases and J dropped 5; count of bases not matched to a gene: 20. The V gene's germline CDR1 is SSHAT and CDR2 FNYEAQ (reference sequence). CDR3 length: 18 residues.

The V and J genes are TRBV6-5 and TRBJ2-2; D is undetermined. The CDR3 is made up of 15 amino acids. Germline CDR1 is MNHEY and CDR2 is SVGAGI. Trimming cost V 2 bases and J 6 bases, with 13 bases left between them. This CDR3 reads CASSYDSHESGELFF. DNA for the CDR3: TGTGCCAGCAGTTACGACTCGCACGAGTCCGGGGAGCTGTTTTTT.

The chain joins TRBV19 to TRBJ1-6; D gene uncertain. The V end lost 3 bases, the J end lost 8 bases, and 11 bases lay between the germline ends. The CDR3 spans 14 residues. The V gene's germline CDR1 is LNHDA and CDR2 SQIVND (reference sequence). The CDR3 is CASSITVGDSPLHF. Written as DNA, the CDR3 is TGTGCCAGTAGTATTACAGTCGGGGATTCACCCCTCCACTTT.